The 6 T cell receptor beta chains given below trace back to one sample, sequenced in a study of spatial heterogeneity in lung cancer. Time point specified: sample taken at primary tumor resection. The study sequenced unsorted whole RNA from tumor, nontumor lung or frozen PBMC. TCRdb fed the 5' RACE reads into MiXCR, producing one record per CDR3 protein. The top ten clones hold 16% of a sample with several thousand distinct CDR3 sequences, 26% of them seen once. The material was PBMCs, obtained at surgery. The receptors originated from a male donor with early-stage non-small cell lung cancer.

The chain carries TRBV13 and TRBJ2-5; D gene uncertain. Germline V lookup: CDR1 PRHDT, CDR2 FYEKMQ (reference sequence). Deletions cut 3 bases from V and 2 bases from J, with 7 bases between. The CDR3 extends over 13 amino acids. This CDR3 reads CASSFRPQETQYF. The CDR3 DNA is TGTGCCAGCAGCTTCCGTCCTCAAGAGACCCAGTACTTC. Supplemented by reference TRBV13 and TRBJ2-5, the full variable domain reads AAGVIQSPRHLIKEKRETATLKCYPIPRHDTVYWYQQGPGQDPQFLISFYEKMQSDKGSIPDRFSAQQFSDYHSELNMSSLELGDSALYFCASSFRPQETQYFGPGTRLLVL.

The chain carries TRBV4-2 and TRBJ2-7; D ambiguous. The V gene's germline CDR1 is LGHNA and CDR2 YNFKEQ. The CDR3 is made up of 14 amino acids. The ends were cut back, 4 bases at V and 3 bases at J, with 13 bases in the middle. DNA for the CDR3: TGTGCCAGCAGCCCCTCAGAGCTCAGCTACGAGCAGTACTTC. The encoded protein is CASSPSELSYEQYF.

J is TRBJ2-1 and V is TRBV9; D is unclear. Between the trimmed V and J ends, which lost 0 bases and 5 bases, there was a span of 12 bases. The CDR3 totals 15 residues. CDR1 and CDR2 (germline): SGDLS, YYNGEE. The chain's CDR3 is CASSVEVSSNNEQFF. The CDR3 DNA reads TGTGCCAGCAGCGTAGAGGTTAGCAGCAACAATGAGCAGTTCTTC. The full variable domain, with the rest looked up from reference TRBV9 and TRBJ2-1, is DSGVTQTPKHLITATGQRVTLRCSPRSGDLSVYWYQQSLDQGLQFLIQYYNGEERAKGNILERFSAQQFPDLHSELNLSSLELGDSALYFCASSVEVSSNNEQFFGPGTRLTVL.

By share, this clonotype counts as medium-sized. This rearrangement joins TRBV28 to TRBJ2-7; D unresolved. CDR1 and CDR2 from the germline V gene are MDHEN and SYDVKM. The CDR3 spans 14 residues. V was clipped by 7 bases and J by 3 bases, with 16 bases between them. CDR3 bases: TGTGCCAGCAATTTTCAGCAGGTCGGCTACGAGCAGTACTTC. Translating gives CASNFQQVGYEQYF.

This chain joins TRBV12-3 or TRBV12-4 and TRBJ1-1; D uncertain. Between the trimmed V and J ends, which lost 6 bases and 3 bases, there was a span of 8 bases. There are 12 residues in the CDR3. The CDR3 spells CASRGFDTEAFF. The CDR3 DNA is TGTGCCAGCAGAGGTTTTGACACTGAAGCTTTCTTT.

This clonotype has more than one count but fewer than ten. The chain employs TRBV9 and TRBJ2-5, with TRBD1 matching over 9 bases. The CDR3 length is 14 residues. Per the germline V gene, CDR1 is SGDLS and CDR2 is YYNGEE. V was pared by 4 bases and J by 2 bases, with 3 bases of the junction left unmatched. The CDR3 DNA reads TGTGCCAGCAGCCTGGGACAGGGACAAGAGACCCAGTACTTC. Protein product: CASSLGQGQETQYF. The variable domain in full, with the rest retrieved from reference TRBV9 and TRBJ2-5, is DSGVTQTPKHLITATGQRVTLRCSPRSGDLSVYWYQQSLDQGLQFLIQYYNGEERAKGNILERFSAQQFPDLHSELNLSSLELGDSALYFCASSLGQGQETQYFGPGTRLLVL.